The 27 T cell receptor beta chains listed next were all sequenced from one sample in a study of identical twins. Using its own MiXCR run on the 5' RACE reads, TCRdb lists one record per CDR3 protein. The table has 1.5 million to 2 million distinct CDR3 sequences, roughly a third seen once. Sequencing input: cord blood. The receptors here all came from a newborn girl in good health.

This clonotype was picked up a small number of times. The CDR3: CSVARANRNTEAFF. CDR3 sequence (DNA): TGCAGCGTTGCCCGAGCAAATCGGAACACTGAAGCTTTCTTT. The chain employs TRBV29-1 and TRBJ1-1; D call uncertain. The CDR3 consists of 14 residues. Germline CDR1 is SQVTM and CDR2 is ANQGSEA. V was clipped by 4 bases and J by 1 base, with 13 bases between them.

This clonotype was detected only a few times. This rearrangement joins TRBV20-1 to TRBJ2-1; 9 bases agree with TRBD1. The trim removed 1 base at V and 3 bases at J, leaving 10 bases unmatched. The CDR3 extends over 17 amino acids. The germline CDR1 and CDR2 sequences are DFQATT and SNEGSKA (reference sequence). CDR3 in DNA: TGCAGTGCTAGAGGAGAGTACCGGGACAGGGTCTACAATGAGCAGTTCTTC. As protein: CSARGEYRDRVYNEQFF.

The rearrangement joins TRBV20-1 to TRBJ1-2; D unclear. Per the germline V gene, CDR1 is DFQATT and CDR2 is SNEGSKA (reference sequence). Trimming took 4 bases from V and 8 from J, leaving 2 bases between them. CDR3 length equals 8 residues. CDR3 nucleotide sequence: TGCAGTGCTACAGGCTACACCTTC. It specifies CSATGYTF.

Note on this clonotype: Being one base from a much bigger clone, this may be a read error. The chain links TRBV2 to TRBJ2-1, with TRBD2 matching 7 bases. Germline V lookup: CDR1 SNHLY, CDR2 FYNNEI. This CDR3 has 15 amino acids. CDR3 loop: CDSSAGGSSYNEQFF. DNA of the CDR3: TGTGACAGCAGTGCCGGGGGGAGCTCCTACAATGAGCAGTTCTTC.

Comment on this clonotype: Relative to the germline gene, one junction end is altered; a read error may explain this. V is TRBV11-2 and J is TRBJ1-2; the D gene is possibly TRBD1 (6 bases). The CDR3 contains 15 residues. Germline values: CDR1 SGHAT, CDR2 FQNNGV. The CDR3 sequence is CASILAKGVLDGYTF. DNA for the CDR3: TGTGCCAGCATCTTAGCGAAGGGGGTACTGGATGGCTACACCTTC.

In its sample, this clonotype was seen a few times. The chain recombines TRBV28 with TRBJ1-5; maybe TRBD1 (6 bases). The V end lost 2 bases, the J end lost 3 bases, and 14 bases lay between the germline ends. This CDR3 comprises 16 residues. Germline V gene lookup returns CDR1 MDHEN and CDR2 SYDVKM. CDR3 nucleotides: TGTGCCAGCAGTTTACCTAGACAGGTTATCAATCAGCCCCAGCATTTT. Translation: CASSLPRQVINQPQHF.

The V call is TRBV24-1, the J call TRBJ2-7; no definite D call. V gave up 5 bases and J gave up 3 bases, with 16 bases separating them. The CDR3 loop spans 15 amino acids. Germline loops: CDR1 KGHDR, CDR2 SFDVKD. The CDR3 DNA follows: TGTGCCACCAGTGGTGACCCCCGACATGACTACGAGCAGTACTTC. It is translated as CATSGDPRHDYEQYF.

The J gene is TRBJ1-6, the V gene TRBV4-2; D is possibly TRBD1 (5 bases). The V gene lost 2 bases and the J gene lost 5 bases, with 13 bases spanning the gap. The CDR3 spans 16 residues. The germline CDR1 and CDR2 sequences are LGHNA and YNFKEQ. The CDR3 is CASSQSRDWNNSPLHF. CDR3 DNA: TGTGCCAGCAGCCAATCCAGGGATTGGAATAATTCACCCCTCCACTTT.

The J gene is TRBJ1-5, the V gene TRBV20-1, with D possibly matching TRBD1 (6 bases). V gave up 2 bases and J gave up 3 bases, with 11 bases separating them. Germline V gene lookup returns CDR1 DFQATT and CDR2 SNEGSKA (reference sequence). CDR3 size: 14 residues. CDR3 DNA sequence: TGCAGTGCTAGACAGGGGACAAACAATCAGCCCCAGCATTTT. Translated: CSARQGTNNQPQHF.

This clonotype showed up just a few times. The J gene is TRBJ2-5, the V gene TRBV20-1; 8 nucleotides agree with TRBD2. There are 15 residues in the CDR3. After removal of 1 base from V and 1 base from J, the junction contained 5 bases not matched to a gene. The germline CDR1 and CDR2 sequences are DFQATT and SNEGSKA (reference sequence). As DNA, the CDR3 is TGCAGTGCTAGAGTCGACGGGGGGGCCCAAGAGACCCAGTACTTC. This gives the protein CSARVDGGAQETQYF.

Regarding this clonotype: This sequence is one base from a far larger clone and is likely a read error. The V gene is TRBV7-8, the J gene TRBJ2-1; TRBD2 matches 10 bases. Germline loops: CDR1 SGHVS, CDR2 FQNEAQ. Losses at the gene ends were 8 bases for V and 4 bases for J; bases not matched to a gene: 5. This CDR3 contains 14 residues. The CDR3 protein is CASGLSGGYNEQFF. DNA for the CDR3: TGTGCCAGCGGCCTTAGCGGGGGGTACAATGAGCAGTTCTTC.

J is TRBJ2-7 and V is TRBV12-3 or TRBV12-4; TRBD1 matches at 7 bases. This CDR3 region has 15 residues. Trimming cost V 4 bases and J 4 bases; bases outside gene matches: 10. The CDR3 is CASSSPGQTPYEQYF. As DNA, the CDR3 is TGTGCCAGCAGTTCGCCGGGACAGACTCCATACGAGCAGTACTTC.

This rearrangement joins TRBV24-1 to TRBJ2-5; 7 bases are shared with TRBD1. V lost 5 bases, J lost 7 bases, and 6 bases stayed unmatched. Germline lookup yields CDR1 KGHDR and CDR2 SFDVKD. CDR3 length: 13 residues. The CDR3 DNA follows: TGTGCCACCAGTGCCACAGGGGTGGGGACCCAGTACTTC. Translated, it gives CATSATGVGTQYF.

The table lists this clonotype with a few counts. The chain carries TRBV20-1 and TRBJ2-5; 7 bases map to TRBD1. Germline lookup yields CDR1 DFQATT and CDR2 SNEGSKA (reference sequence). The V and J ends lost 2 bases and 11 bases, in that order; junction bases with no gene match: 11. CDR3 size: 13 residues. CDR3 in amino acids: CSARRQGTNEQYF. CDR3 in DNA: TGCAGTGCTAGAAGACAGGGCACCAATGAGCAGTACTTC.

This clonotype appeared a few times. The chain couples TRBV9 to TRBJ2-2; 9 bases are a match to TRBD1. The CDR3 consists of 15 residues. CDR1 is SGDLS, CDR2 YYNGEE, per germline. The junction had 5 bases not matched to a gene; V was cut back by 4 bases and J by 4 bases. The DNA for the CDR3 is TGTGCCAGCAGCTCCGGGACAGGGATCACCGGGGAGCTGTTTTTT. Translation: CASSSGTGITGELFF.

In regard to this clonotype: The junction departs from the called germline gene at one end, perhaps through a read error. Here the CDR3 DNA reads TGCAGTGGTCCTCTTCCAGGGGGCCAAGGGACCCAGTACTTC. Its protein product is CSGPLPGGQGTQYF. The chain couples TRBV20-1 to TRBJ2-5, with 8 bases lining up with TRBD1. The germline V gene has CDR1 DFQATT and CDR2 SNEGSKA (reference sequence). The CDR3 runs 14 residues.

This chain uses TRBV29-1 with TRBJ2-5; 9 positions agree with TRBD1. The J call could be wrong; TRBJ2-7 is a better fit for the DNA end. Germline CDR1 and CDR2: SQVTM and ANQGSEA. The CDR3 totals 14 residues. CDR3 coding DNA: TGCAGCGATTACCCGGGACAGGGTAGCCACGAGCAGTACTTC. Encoded protein: CSDYPGQGSHEQYF.

This clonotype has ten or more counts. The J gene is TRBJ2-1, the V gene TRBV12-3 or TRBV12-4; D perhaps matches TRBD2 (5 bases). The CDR3 runs to 12 residues. Trimming left V 6 bases short and J 9 bases short, with 12 bases between. The chain's CDR3 is CASSLRGGEQFF. The CDR3 DNA is TGTGCCAGCAGCTTACGGGGTGGTGAGCAGTTCTTC.

V gene TRBV20-1 combines with J gene TRBJ1-6; D call uncertain. Trimming cost V 3 bases and J 10 bases, with 19 bases left between them. The CDR3 consists of 15 residues. Germline lookup yields CDR1 DFQATT and CDR2 SNEGSKA (reference sequence). This CDR3 reads CSARPRARLWSPLHF. CDR3 DNA: TGCAGTGCTAGGCCCCGGGCAAGGCTCTGGTCACCCCTCCACTTT.

The rearrangement joins TRBV12-3 or TRBV12-4 to TRBJ2-3; 9 nucleotides match TRBD2. V shed 6 bases and J 6 bases; nucleotides not matched to a gene: 13. CDR3 size: 16 residues. Here the CDR3 reads CASSPRTSVSHDTQYF. The CDR3 DNA is TGTGCCAGCAGCCCCCGGACTAGCGTGAGTCATGATACGCAGTATTTT.

The chain links TRBV20-1 to TRBJ2-1, with D unclear. The germline CDR1 and CDR2 sequences are DFQATT and SNEGSKA (reference sequence). The ends were cut back, 0 bases at V and 0 bases at J, with 9 bases in the middle. The CDR3 has 15 amino acids. The CDR3 bases are TGCAGTGCTAGAGATCGCACCGTCTCCTACAATGAGCAGTTCTTC. Amino acid sequence: CSARDRTVSYNEQFF.

There are a few counts of this clonotype. This sequence joins TRBV28 and TRBJ2-4; possible D gene TRBD2, 7 bases. CDR3 size: 17 residues. V gave up 5 bases and J gave up 1 base, with 18 bases separating them. Per the germline V gene, CDR1 is MDHEN and CDR2 is SYDVKM. CDR3 protein: CASSLYRGREAKNIQYF. Written as DNA, the CDR3 is TGTGCCAGCAGTCTCTATCGGGGGCGGGAGGCCAAAAACATTCAGTACTTC.

V gene TRBV18 combines with J gene TRBJ1-1; perhaps TRBD1 as D (6 bases). The CDR3 has 17 amino acids. Trimming removed 3 bases from V and 0 bases from J, with 17 bases in between. The V gene's germline CDR1 is KGHSH and CDR2 LQKENI. The CDR3 region has the DNA TGTGCCAGCTCACCGCCCGGACAGTTGGGGATGAACACTGAAGCTTTCTTT. It specifies CASSPPGQLGMNTEAFF.

The genes are TRBV25-1 and TRBJ2-3; no clear D. Trimming pared 0 bases from V and 7 bases from J, leaving 5 bases between. CDR1 and CDR2 (germline): MGHDK, SYGVNS. There are 12 residues in the CDR3. The CDR3 reads CASSEYTYTQYF. CDR3 sequence (DNA): TGTGCCAGCAGTGAATACACGTATACGCAGTATTTT.

This clonotype came up a few times. This chain connects TRBV7-9 to TRBJ1-2; no clear D. With 3 bases removed from V and 8 bases from J, the gap between germline ends came to 10 bases. Germline V gene data show CDR1 as SEHNR and CDR2 as FQNEAQ (reference sequence). CDR3 length: 12 amino acids. This CDR3 is CASSLGAPGYTF. CDR3 sequence (DNA): TGTGCCAGCAGCTTGGGAGCGCCGGGCTACACCTTC.

The chain recombines TRBV3-1 with TRBJ2-1; 12 bases are shared with TRBD2. Germline trimming cut 6 bases from V and 0 bases from J; bases unmatched to any gene: 9. The CDR3 extends over 18 amino acids. Germline CDR1 reads LGHDT; CDR2 reads YNNKEL (reference sequence). This CDR3 is CASSPWLAGGSSYNEQFF. The CDR3 coding sequence is TGTGCCAGCAGTCCCTGGCTAGCGGGGGGGAGCTCCTACAATGAGCAGTTCTTC.

Comment on this clonotype: The CDR3 carries no conserved terminal phenylalanine or tryptophan, so it likely arises from a read error. The CDR3 here is CASSPWTSGSFVYEQYL. CDR3 in DNA: TGCGCCAGCAGCCCATGGACTAGCGGGTCTTTTGTGTACGAGCAGTACCTC. This chain joins TRBV5-1 and TRBJ2-7, with 11 bases matching TRBD2. There are 17 residues in the CDR3. The germline gives CDR1 SGHRS, CDR2 YFSETQ. V was pared by 4 bases and J by 4 bases, with 13 bases of the junction left unmatched.